These 4 T cell receptor beta chains originate from one sample sequenced in a study of STAT3 mutations in large granular lymphocyte leukemia. No antigens are known for them. Sequenced by immunoSEQ multiplex PCR; TCRdb stores in-frame clones only, minus some. The repertoire holds approximately 11,000 clones, with 65% to 90% as singletons. Overall study findings and caveats: At least one immunodominant TCR beta clonotype appeared in every T-cell large granular lymphocyte leukemia patient.

Source material: peripheral blood mononuclear cells. The source is a man aged 80 or over with T-cell large granular lymphocyte leukemia. Some clones in this sample may be carry-over from other donors' samples.

This chain joins TRBV30 and TRBJ2-3; 7 bases fit TRBD2. The J segment lost 6 bases and the V segment lost 4 bases, leaving 10 bases of the junction unmatched. This CDR3 is built from 14 residues. Germline V lookup: CDR1 GTSNPN, CDR2 SVGIG (reference sequence). The CDR3 loop reads CAWTRGAGYDTQYF. CDR3 bases: TGTGCCTGGACGCGGGGAGCGGGGTACGATACGCAGTATTTT.

The V call is TRBV7-8, the J call TRBJ1-5; possible D gene TRBD1, 5 bases. This CDR3 region has 17 residues. V dropped 6 bases and J dropped 0 bases, with 18 bases sitting between them. Germline V gene data show CDR1 as SGHVS and CDR2 as FQNEAQ. This chain's CDR3 is CASSPAGVGASNQPQHF. CDR3 sequence (DNA): TGTGCCAGCAGTCCCGCCGGGGTCGGGGCTAGCAATCAGCCCCAGCATTTT. The variable domain in full, completed from reference TRBV7-8 and TRBJ1-5, reads GAGVSQSPRYKVAKRGQDVALRCDPISGHVSLFWYQQALGQGPEFLTYFQNEAQLDKSGLPSDRFFAERPEGSVSTLKIQRTQQEDSAVYLCASSPAGVGASNQPQHFGDGTRLSIL.

This clone has only one observation. The chain couples TRBV7-2 to TRBJ1-3, with D possibly being TRBD1 (6 bases). This CDR3 comprises 16 residues. Germline V gives CDR1 SGHTA, CDR2 FQGNSA. V gave up 3 bases and J gave up 0 bases, with 12 bases separating them. CDR3 nucleotides: TGTGCCAGCAGCTTCGCAGGGGCTATCTCTGGAAACACCATATATTTT. Protein product: CASSFAGAISGNTIYF.

The chain recombines TRBV28 with TRBJ2-7; D is perhaps TRBD1 or TRBD2 (5 bases each). Trimming pared 6 bases from V and 5 bases from J, leaving 11 bases between. Per germline, CDR1 MDHEN and CDR2 SYDVKM. The CDR3 loop spans 12 amino acids. CDR3 nucleotide sequence: TGTGCCAGCAGGCTGGGGGTGGACGAGCAGTACTTC. Its protein is CASRLGVDEQYF.